This T cell receptor beta chain is from a study of spatial heterogeneity in lung cancer. Findings and limits, study-wide: At tumor resection, ubiquitous expanded TCRs were detected in blood more often than later.

Germline CDR1 reads MGHDK; CDR2 reads SYGVNS. The CDR3 is 13 residues long. The V and J ends lost 8 bases and 4 bases respectively, with 11 bases between them. TCRdb reprocessed the 5' RACE reads via MiXCR and lists one record per CDR3 protein. The sample has roughly 91,000 distinct CDR3 sequences; approximately 20% are singletons. Noted time point: sample taken at primary tumor resection. Sequencing of whole RNA from tumor, nontumor lung or frozen PBMC involved no sorting. The donors were more than 70 patients with non-small cell lung cancer that was early-stage and untreated. Note on this clonotype: Its antigen remains unknown.

The TCR sequence derives from a male donor with early-stage non-small cell lung cancer. The rearrangement uses TRBV25-1 and TRBJ2-2; a possible D gene is TRBD1 (6 bases). This specimen was PBMCs, taken at surgery. CDR3 nucleotides: TGTGCCAGCCAGGGGCAGGGCACCGGGGAGCTGTTTTTT. Its translation: CASQGQGTGELFF.